Following are 8 T cell receptor beta chains from one sample sequenced in a study of chronic HIV infection and antiretroviral therapy. TCRdb analysed the 5' RACE reads with MiXCR anew, one entry per CDR3 protein. The sample has some 37,000 distinct CDR3 sequences, 8% to 10% seen once. Sequenced sample: peripheral blood. These receptors all stem from an adult who had HIV and had not received antiretroviral therapy, or was an uninfected healthy control (not recorded which).

In this sample, this clonotype turned up a few times. The genes are TRBV7-9 and TRBJ2-7, with D tentatively TRBD2 (6 bases). V lost 1 base and J lost 6, with 16 bases in between. Germline CDR1 reads SEHNR; CDR2 reads FQNEAQ (reference sequence). The CDR3 extends over 15 amino acids. The CDR3 loop is CASSLDPGVVSEQYF. CDR3 nucleotides: TGTGCCAGCAGCTTAGACCCGGGAGTCGTATCCGAGCAGTACTTC.

This rearrangement joins TRBV4-1 to TRBJ1-6; D perhaps matches TRBD1 (6 bases). V was shortened by 3 bases and J by 10 bases, with 16 bases between the two germline ends. Germline assignment: CDR1 MGHRA and CDR2 YSYEKL. The CDR3 is 15 amino acids. The DNA for the CDR3 is TGCGCCAGCAGCCAGGAGAAGGGGGGAAGCTCACCCCTCCACTTT. As protein: CASSQEKGGSSPLHF.

This clonotype was picked up a small number of times. The chain has TRBV28 and TRBJ2-3; D is unclear. Germline V gene data show CDR1 as MDHEN and CDR2 as SYDVKM. The CDR3 length is 14 residues. Trimming took off 1 base at V and 6 bases at J, with 11 bases between the two ends. The CDR3 loop is CASSLSALGDTQYF. In DNA form, the CDR3 reads TGTGCCAGCAGTTTATCGGCCCTCGGGGATACGCAGTATTTT.

This clonotype was picked up many times. This sequence joins TRBV29-1 and TRBJ2-6, with unresolved D. V was cut by 4 bases and J by 2 bases, with 12 bases left in between. This CDR3 is built from 15 residues. Germline V gene sequence: CDR1 SQVTM, CDR2 ANQGSEA. The DNA of the CDR3 is TGCAGCGTTGTACTTACGCACCCTGGGGCCAACGTCCTGACTTTC. Its translation is CSVVLTHPGANVLTF.

This clonotype was picked up many times. V usage is TRBV5-1 and J usage is TRBJ1-4; D is unclear. V was trimmed by 4 bases and J by 0 bases, leaving 7 bases between them. CDR1 is SGHRS, CDR2 YFSETQ, per germline. The CDR3 is made up of 14 amino acids. The CDR3 DNA reads as TGCGCCAGCAGCCACCGATCAACTAATGAAAAACTGTTTTTT. It codes for CASSHRSTNEKLFF.

This clonotype appeared a few times. The chain recombines TRBV2 with TRBJ2-7; a weak D match, TRBD1 (6 bases). Trimming removed 3 bases at V and 5 bases at J, with 11 bases between. The CDR3 spans 13 residues. Germline V CDR1 and CDR2: SNHLY, FYNNEI. The CDR3 DNA reads as TGTGCCAGCAGTGATAACAGGGAAAACGAGCAGTACTTC. The encoded protein is CASSDNRENEQYF.

The sample holds a few counts of this clonotype. The J gene is TRBJ2-1, the V gene TRBV9, with D possibly being TRBD1 (6 bases). V was clipped by 7 bases and J by 7 bases, with 15 bases between them. Germline values: CDR1 SGDLS, CDR2 YYNGEE. This CDR3 is 13 amino acids long. The CDR3 DNA reads as TGTGCCAGCGGCGCAGGGGCGGTTAATGAGCAGTTCTTC. This codes for CASGAGAVNEQFF.

A note on this clonotype: A read error may explain this, as a much larger clone is one base away. This chain joins TRBV29-1 and TRBJ1-1, with D perhaps matching TRBD1 (5 bases). Germline V gene sequence: CDR1 SQVTM, CDR2 ANQGSEA. CDR3 size: 13 residues. The DNA of the CDR3 is TGCAGCGTTGATAGTTGGGACGCTTCTGAAACTTTCTTT. This codes for CSVDSWDASETFF.